The 32 T cell receptor beta chains given below trace back to one sample, sequenced in a study of neurological immune-mediated disorders. MiXCR was run by TCRdb on the 5' RACE reads, yielding one entry per CDR3 protein. Among under 75,000 distinct CDR3 sequences listed, 3% to 4% were seen once. The sequenced sample consisted of PBMCs. Receptor source: a woman aged 45-59 years with multiple sclerosis.

This clonotype was observed many times. V is TRBV15 and J is TRBJ2-1; 7 nucleotides agree with TRBD2. This CDR3 has 17 residues. V shed 7 bases, J shed 1 base, and the junction held 13 bases outside the gene matches. The germline gives CDR1 LNHNV, CDR2 YYDKDF (reference sequence). The CDR3 DNA reads as TGTGCCACCACCCCCACGGCGGGAGATGGGTCCTACAATGAGCAGTTCTTC. As protein: CATTPTAGDGSYNEQFF. Based on the CDR3 plus reference TRBV15 and TRBJ2-1, the full variable domain is DAMVIQNPRYQVTQFGKPVTLSCSQTLNHNVMYWYQQKSSQAPKLLFHYYDKDFNNEADTPDNFQSRRPNTSFCFLDIRSPGLGDTAMYLCATTPTAGDGSYNEQFFGPGTRLTVL.

A remark on this clonotype: A much larger clone differs by one base, so this may be a read error. V is TRBV5-6 and J is TRBJ2-7, with D possibly being TRBD2 (6 bases). V lost 2 bases and J 7 bases, leaving 19 bases between the germline ends. This CDR3 is 15 amino acids long. Germline V gene data show CDR1 as SGHDT and CDR2 as YYEEEE. The CDR3 region has the DNA TGTGCCAGCAGCTTCATCGGGAGTTGGTTAGAAGAGCAGTACTTC. Its protein is CASSFIGSWLEEQYF.

This clonotype was detected ten times or more. The chain uses TRBV12-3 or TRBV12-4 and TRBJ2-5, with 7 bases matching TRBD2. This CDR3 region has 13 residues. Trimming took 4 bases from V and 4 from J; bases not matched to a gene: 3. The CDR3 region has the DNA TGTGCCAGCAGTTGGGGGGGGGGAGAGACCCAGTACTTC. Encoded protein: CASSWGGGETQYF.

This clonotype was observed many times. The rearrangement uses TRBV28 and TRBJ2-5, with 9 bases identical to TRBD1. Trimming took 5 bases from V and 5 from J; bases not matched to a gene: 12. The CDR3 is made up of 16 amino acids. CDR1 is MDHEN and CDR2 is SYDVKM in the germline V gene. The CDR3 region has the DNA TGTGCCAGCAGTATTACAGGGGGCGCGAATGAGGAGACCCAGTACTTC. Its protein product is CASSITGGANEETQYF.

This clonotype was detected many times. The chain uses TRBV5-1 and TRBJ2-3; either TRBD1 or TRBD2 may supply D (5 bases each). CDR1 SGHRS and CDR2 YFSETQ come from the germline V gene. The CDR3 is made up of 16 amino acids. Between the trimmed V and J ends, which lost 0 bases and 3 bases, there was a span of 14 bases. CDR3 residues: CASSLVGPEVTDTQYF. For the CDR3, the DNA is TGCGCCAGCAGCTTGGTGGGACCAGAGGTGACAGATACGCAGTATTTT.

In its sample, this clonotype was seen many times. The chain joins TRBV5-1 to TRBJ2-6, with D hard to call. The CDR3 contains 15 residues. CDR1 SGHRS and CDR2 YFSETQ come from the germline V gene. With 2 bases removed from V and 1 base from J, the gap between germline ends came to 7 bases. The DNA of the CDR3 is TGCGCCAGCAGCTTTGGCGATTCTGGGGCCAACGTCCTGACTTTC. It specifies CASSFGDSGANVLTF.

This clonotype was picked up many times. The V gene is TRBV20-1, the J gene TRBJ1-5, with TRBD1 matching over 7 bases. This CDR3 spans 14 amino acids. Germline assignment: CDR1 DFQATT and CDR2 SNEGSKA (reference sequence). With 5 bases clipped from V and 4 bases from J, the junction kept 8 bases outside the gene matches. Here the CDR3 reads CSAQRGGPNQPQHF. The CDR3 DNA is TGCAGTGCTCAGAGAGGGGGCCCTAATCAGCCCCAGCATTTT.

J is TRBJ1-5 and V is TRBV12-2. TRBV12-2 is a recognized pseudogene. There are 11 residues in the CDR3. CDR3 in amino acids: CASRLTQPQHF. The CDR3, as DNA: TGTGCAAGTCGCTTAACTCAGCCCCAGCATTTT.

This clonotype was observed at least ten times. The chain is built from TRBV7-2 and TRBJ2-3; D is possibly TRBD1 (7 bases). Per the germline V gene, CDR1 is SGHTA and CDR2 is FQGNSA. This CDR3 spans 15 amino acids. V was trimmed by 4 bases and J by 0 bases, leaving 11 bases between them. The CDR3 bases are TGTGCCAGCAGCTCGCGGGGACAGAGCACAGATACGCAGTATTTT. It translates to CASSSRGQSTDTQYF.

This clonotype has at least ten counts. The chain carries TRBV20-1 and TRBJ1-5; possible D gene TRBD1, 6 bases. The CDR3 has 14 amino acids. The V and J ends lost 5 bases and 4 bases respectively, with 15 bases between them. CDR1 and CDR2 from the germline V gene are DFQATT and SNEGSKA (reference sequence). The CDR3 spells CSAQRGGWNQPQHF. The CDR3 nucleotides read TGCAGTGCTCAAAGGGGGGGCTGGAATCAGCCCCAGCATTTT.

About this clonotype itself: At one boundary the junction diverges from the germline segment, which might be a read error. V is TRBV28 and J is TRBJ1-6; D might be TRBD1 (5 bases). Germline lookup yields CDR1 MDHEN and CDR2 SYDVKM. CDR3 length: 14 amino acids. The CDR3 DNA reads TGTGCCAGCAGTTTAGTAGGGGTGAATCCACCCCTCAACTTT. Protein product: CASSLVGVNPPLNF.

This clonotype occurred many times. The chain employs TRBV7-2 and TRBJ1-1, with unresolved D. The germline CDR1 and CDR2 sequences are SGHTA and FQGNSA. V lost 0 bases to trimming and J lost 1 base, with 12 bases between them. CDR3 length: 16 amino acids. The chain's CDR3 is CASSLASMGGNTEAFF. The CDR3 DNA reads TGTGCCAGCAGCTTAGCGTCTATGGGCGGGAACACTGAAGCTTTCTTT. The whole variable domain, filled in from reference TRBV7-2 and TRBJ1-1, reads GAGVSQSPSNKVTEKGKDVELRCDPISGHTALYWYRQSLGQGLEFLIYFQGNSAPDKSGLPSDRFSAERTGGSVSTLTIQRTQQEDSAVYLCASSLASMGGNTEAFFGQGTRLTVV.

This clonotype occurred many times. The junction and the germline gene differ at one end; a read error may be behind it. CDR3 nucleotides: TGTGCCAGCACTTACCTGGGCTCCTATGGCTACACCTTC. Its protein is CASTYLGSYGYTF. V gene TRBV6-5 combines with J gene TRBJ1-2, with D uncertain. The CDR3 extends over 13 amino acids. Germline V gives CDR1 MNHEY, CDR2 SVGAGI.

This clonotype was detected ten times or more. V usage is TRBV3-1 and J usage is TRBJ2-5; TRBD1 aligns across 9 bases. This CDR3 region has 14 residues. Germline V gene lookup returns CDR1 LGHDT and CDR2 YNNKEL (reference sequence). The V and J ends lost 4 bases and 5 bases, in that order; junction bases with no gene match: 5. This CDR3 reads CASSLGQGRETQYF. As DNA, the CDR3 is TGTGCCAGCAGCCTCGGACAGGGGCGGGAGACCCAGTACTTC.

This clonotype was observed a few times. V usage is TRBV6-1 and J usage is TRBJ2-3; 10 bases map to TRBD1. CDR1 MNHNS and CDR2 SASEGT come from the germline V gene. The CDR3 totals 15 residues. With V trimmed by 6 bases and J by 5 bases, 8 bases remained unmatched. CDR3 DNA sequence: TGTGCCAGCAGAGCTGACAGGGGGCAATTAGATACGCAGTATTTT. Translating gives CASRADRGQLDTQYF.

This clonotype was picked up many times. The chain has TRBV7-6 and TRBJ1-6; tentatively, D is TRBD1 (5 bases). The CDR3 runs 15 residues. CDR1 and CDR2 (germline): SGHVS, FNYEAQ. The V end was cut by 4 bases, the J end by 8 bases, with 15 bases between. This CDR3 reads CASSSSGERDSPLHF. CDR3 nucleotides: TGTGCCAGCAGCTCATCGGGGGAAAGGGATTCACCCCTCCACTTT.

The table lists this clonotype with many counts. The chain has TRBV5-6 and TRBJ2-1; 7 bases fit TRBD1. This CDR3 has 15 residues. Germline V CDR1 and CDR2: SGHDT, YYEEEE. V gave up 4 bases and J gave up 4 bases; unmatched junction bases: 8. The CDR3 reads CASSMTGLGYNEQFF. Written as DNA, the CDR3 is TGTGCCAGCAGCATGACAGGGCTAGGTTACAATGAGCAGTTCTTC.

This clonotype was picked up many times. The chain employs TRBV7-9 and TRBJ2-7; maybe TRBD1 (6 bases). The CDR3 extends over 13 amino acids. CDR1 SEHNR and CDR2 FQNEAQ come from the germline V gene (reference sequence). Trimming took 3 bases from V and 1 from J, leaving 7 bases between them. CDR3 in DNA: TGTGCCAGCAGCTTGGACAGTTCCTACGAGCAGTACTTC. Amino acids: CASSLDSSYEQYF.

This clonotype was counted ten times or more. V gene TRBV6-5 combines with J gene TRBJ1-3, with D hard to call. Germline V lookup: CDR1 MNHEY, CDR2 SVGAGI. Trimming shortened V by 0 bases and J by 3 bases, and 6 bases separated the two germline ends. CDR3 length: 14 amino acids. As DNA, the CDR3 is TGTGCCAGCAGTTACTCCAGATATGGAAACACCATATATTTT. This sequence encodes CASSYSRYGNTIYF.

This clonotype was found many times. The chain links TRBV5-1 to TRBJ1-6; TRBD1 is a possible D gene (5 bases). The CDR3 has 16 residues. Per the germline V gene, CDR1 is SGHRS and CDR2 is YFSETQ. Trimming left V 0 bases short and J 7 bases short, with 14 bases between. The CDR3 region is CASSLAAAGKNSPLHF. In DNA, the CDR3 is TGCGCCAGCAGCTTGGCCGCGGCAGGGAAGAATTCACCCCTCCACTTT.

This clonotype was detected ten times or more. The V gene is TRBV3-1, the J gene TRBJ1-5, with a tentative D call TRBD1 (6 bases). The V end lost 2 bases, the J end lost 4 bases, and 9 bases lay between the germline ends. Looked up from germline, CDR1 is LGHDT and CDR2 is YNNKEL (reference sequence). The CDR3 covers 14 residues. CDR3 protein: CASSQRGGNQPQHF. In nucleotides, the CDR3 is TGTGCCAGCAGCCAAAGGGGGGGAAATCAGCCCCAGCATTTT.

This clonotype occurred many times. The chain couples TRBV20-1 to TRBJ2-3; D is perhaps TRBD1 or TRBD2 (5 bases each). CDR1 is DFQATT and CDR2 is SNEGSKA in the germline V gene (reference sequence). The ends were cut back, 1 base at V and 3 bases at J, with 14 bases in the middle. CDR3 length: 15 amino acids. The CDR3: CSARAGLTGTDTQYF. Here the CDR3 DNA reads TGCAGTGCTAGAGCAGGGTTGACGGGAACAGATACGCAGTATTTT.

This clonotype appeared a few times. This may arise from a read error, as a much more abundant clone is one base away. This sequence joins TRBV20-1 and TRBJ2-4; D perhaps matches TRBD2 (7 bases). CDR1 and CDR2 from the germline V gene are DFQATT and SNEGSKA (reference sequence). The ends were cut back, 0 bases at V and 10 bases at J, with 16 bases in the middle. This CDR3 has 14 residues. CDR3 loop: CSARDSRGGKIQYF. The CDR3 DNA reads as TGCAGTGCTAGAGATTCCAGGGGAGGGAAAATTCAGTACTTC.

This clonotype was counted at least ten times. The CDR3 spells CASRPGRSGRPGANVLTF. Written as DNA, the CDR3 is TGTGCCAGCAGACCGGGGCGATCTGGGAGACCTGGGGCCAACGTCCTGACTTTC. The chain recombines TRBV6-2 or TRBV6-3 with TRBJ2-6, with D perhaps TRBD1 or TRBD2 (5 bases each). The germline gives CDR1 MNHEY, CDR2 SVGEGT. V was cut by 6 bases and J by 2 bases, with 20 bases left in between. The CDR3 is 18 amino acids.

This clonotype was seen many times. The chain has TRBV24-1 and TRBJ1-2; D may be TRBD1 (6 bases). Germline V gene sequence: CDR1 KGHDR, CDR2 SFDVKD. The CDR3 is 14 residues long. V lost 4 bases, J lost 4 bases, and 12 bases lay in between. DNA for the CDR3: TGTGCCACCAGTGAACAGGGCGGGCCCTATGGCTACACCTTC. Residues: CATSEQGGPYGYTF.

This sequence joins TRBV20-1 and TRBJ2-7; D remains ambiguous. Trimming stripped 2 bases from V and 6 bases from J, with 14 bases between. Looked up from germline, CDR1 is DFQATT and CDR2 is SNEGSKA (reference sequence). The CDR3 extends over 13 amino acids. The CDR3 DNA reads TGCAGTGCTAGAACCGCCCAGAGTCCCGAGCAGTACGTC. As protein: CSARTAQSPEQYV.

This clonotype was seen at least ten times. This chain uses TRBV20-1 with TRBJ1-1; 9 nucleotides match TRBD1. CDR3 size: 13 residues. The ends lost 6 bases at V and 10 bases at J; junction bases unmatched: 12. CDR1 and CDR2 from the germline V gene are DFQATT and SNEGSKA (reference sequence). CDR3 region: CSANRGQGQGAFF. Here the CDR3 DNA reads TGCAGTGCCAACAGGGGGCAAGGTCAGGGAGCTTTCTTT.

This clonotype appeared many times. This sequence joins TRBV11-2 and TRBJ2-3; D unresolved. Trimming removed 0 bases at V and 2 bases at J, with 6 bases between. The CDR3 spans 14 residues. Germline V gene sequence: CDR1 SGHAT, CDR2 FQNNGV. CDR3 amino acids: CASSLDLTTDTQYF. The DNA of the CDR3 is TGTGCCAGCAGCTTAGATTTGACCACAGATACGCAGTATTTT.

This clonotype has ten or more counts. The chain links TRBV12-3 or TRBV12-4 to TRBJ1-1, with unresolved D. Trimming left V 6 bases short and J 7 bases short, with 15 bases between. This CDR3 is 13 amino acids long. CDR3 loop: CASSPGRVREAFF. CDR3 sequence (DNA): TGTGCCAGCAGCCCTGGGAGGGTCCGTGAAGCTTTCTTT.

This clonotype was counted ten times or more. The rearrangement links TRBV5-1 to TRBJ2-2, with D tentatively TRBD1 (6 bases). Trimming shortened V by 6 bases and J by 0 bases, and 15 bases separated the two germline ends. CDR1 SGHRS and CDR2 YFSETQ come from the germline V gene. There are 16 residues in the CDR3. CDR3 protein: CASTWGRGPNTGELFF. The CDR3 nucleotides are TGCGCCAGCACCTGGGGCAGGGGTCCGAACACCGGGGAGCTGTTTTTT.

This clonotype was picked up many times. The CDR3 DNA reads as TGCGCCAGCAGCCCCCGGACGGCGGCTAAAGAGACCCAGTACTTC. It codes for CASSPRTAAKETQYF. This chain links TRBV5-1 with TRBJ2-5; D unresolved. V lost 4 bases to trimming and J lost 3 bases, with 16 bases between them. Germline V gene data show CDR1 as SGHRS and CDR2 as YFSETQ. The CDR3 spans 15 residues.

There are many counts of this clonotype. The chain has TRBV11-2 and TRBJ2-3; D is possibly TRBD1 or TRBD2 (5 bases each). V lost 5 bases to trimming and J lost 0 bases, with 15 bases between them. This CDR3 is built from 16 residues. CDR1 SGHAT and CDR2 FQNNGV come from the germline V gene. CDR3 protein: CASSVQGRTSTDTQYF. CDR3 nucleotides: TGTGCCAGCAGCGTTCAGGGACGAACTAGCACAGATACGCAGTATTTT. Variable domain in full (rest from reference TRBV11-2 and TRBJ2-3): EAGVAQSPRYKIIEKRQSVAFWCNPISGHATLYWYQQILGQGPKLLIQFQNNGVVDDSQLPKDRFSAERLKGVDSTLKIQPAKLEDSAVYLCASSVQGRTSTDTQYFGPGTRLTVL.